This T cell receptor (beta chain) was found in a study of blood T cell repertoires in COVID-19. At the level of the study: PBMCs, B-cell-depleted T cells, or T cells provided the cDNA or gDNA that made up the material.

Original analysis: Amplification with reference gene primers provided the estimates of nucleated cell counts. Assay: immunoSEQ multiplex PCR; the TCRdb copy retains only in-frame clones and omits some. The DNA was the basis for D and trimming; V, J and clone size are from that table. This sample has roughly 100,000 clones, with 84% found just once. V lost 4 bases and J lost 0, with 6 bases in between. CDR1 is SGHRS, CDR2 YFSETQ, per germline. This CDR3 contains 13 residues. V and J are TRBV5-1 and TRBJ2-3; D is ambiguous. The source is a woman in her sixties with acute or convalescent COVID-19. Sequencing was done on a sample of peripheral blood. The CDR3: CASSIPSTDTQYF. CDR3 DNA: TGCGCCAGCAGCATCCCAAGCACAGATACGCAGTATTTT.